This TCR beta chain was observed in a study of identical twins. TCRdb re-derived calls from the 5' RACE reads in MiXCR, one entry per CDR3 protein. The table includes fewer than 500,000 distinct CDR3 sequences, 13% to 15% detected once. Trimming cost V 0 bases and J 6 bases, with 13 bases left between them. The germline V gene has CDR1 SGHDT and CDR2 YYEEEE. This CDR3 has 15 residues. Findings of the study overall: The degree of excess twin sharing was weaker in beta out-of-frame sequences.

This clonotype showed up many times. What it binds is unknown. The data also belong to a second study, concerning yellow fever vaccine responses in identical twins.

The sequenced sample was CD4+ T cells sorted from blood. This receptor was identified in a woman between 18 and 30 years old in good health. The chain is built from TRBV5-6 and TRBJ2-4; D may correspond to TRBD1 or TRBD2 (5 bases each). DNA of the CDR3: TGTGCCAGCAGCTTGGGGGACCCCCGGGGAAACATTCAGTACTTC. Translating it yields CASSLGDPRGNIQYF.